This T cell receptor beta chain emerged from a study of cytomegalovirus exposure and HLA in healthy donors (dated by TCRdb to 2017 to 2019). At the level of the whole study: In an earlier analysis of several hundred of the donors, approximately 260 Gb of sequence data and 100 million or so unique TCR beta sequences from 150 million to 200 million T cells were reported. The later analysis used no new phenotypic data to find candidate immune exposures, relying instead on TCR beta sequences and their occurrence across donors. On average, around 200,000 unique TCR beta nucleotide sequences were sequenced per donor among roughly 430 genotyped donors of the cohort, with roughly 19% of those sequences being non-productive. Along with the approximately 700-subject first cohort, a separate validation cohort of around 110 different subjects was used. The number of donors typed differed by locus, with roughly 629-640 for A, B, C, DRB1 and DQB1, 522 for DQA1, over 600 for DPA1, and around 430 for DPB1. To study patterns of TCR occurrence, a later analysis re-analyzed previously published TCR beta repertoires from 500 to 850 donors and added high-resolution HLA genotyping. An early release covering about 600 HLA-typed donors comprised around 300 gigabases of sequencing data and tens of millions of unique TCR sequences. The study combined high-throughput TCR immunosequencing, statistical association of individual TCRs with disease status, and machine learning to predict cytomegalovirus infection status. Several DR-DQ haplotypes were treated as single units for association and clustering because of strong linkage in the cohort. In an earlier analysis of roughly 600 of the donors, high-throughput TCR beta sequencing was used to judge whether each TCR beta V gene segment behaved as functional or pseudogenic. Both class I and class II loci were covered by HLA typing, at four-digit resolution. Donor age, sex, ethnicity and CMV serostatus were compiled together with the repertoire data. Using immunosequencing, the study profiled T cell repertoires from fewer than 700 subjects and related those repertoires to cytomegalovirus serostatus. The study aimed to test whether signatures of past pathogen exposure could be identified by cataloging public T cell receptors. Genome-wide SNP genotypes for about 65% of the 666 donors were used in a later genetic analysis, which treated that subset as a discovery cohort. Every repertoire in the discovery cohort had been generated on one and the same sequencing platform. Of the roughly 400 genotyped donors, about 84% fell in the genetic ancestry cluster associated with self-reported Caucasian donors.

The library was prepared using the immunoSEQ multiplex PCR assay. For the multiplex PCR, a mixture combining 60 forward primers for TCR Vbeta segments and 13 reverse primers for TCR Jbeta segments was used. A multiplex PCR assay on genomic DNA amplified the CDR3 region of rearranged TCR beta genes. Amplified TCR beta libraries were sequenced as 87-base-pair reads on the Illumina HiSeq System. The original methods were these. In a later analysis, tens of millions of unique TCR beta chains were counted across the approximately 640 repertoires, and roughly 11 million of these chains were shared by at least two donors. Raw reads were error-corrected and collapsed into unique sequences by a nearest-neighbor algorithm in which closely related sequences were merged to remove PCR and sequencing errors. CDR3 sequences were aligned to IMGT reference sequences to assign V, D and J gene segments. Each retained sequence needed at least a six-nucleotide match to both a V gene segment and a J gene segment. A rearrangement counted as productive if the CDR3 had no stop codons and remained in frame with V and J, and every other rearrangement counted as non-productive. Following IMGT convention, CDR3 was defined as the stretch from the second conserved V-encoded cysteine up to the conserved J-encoded phenylalanine. The earlier analysis of about 620 of the donors excluded sequences that lacked an unambiguous match to a single V gene segment. In an earlier analysis of some 590 of the donors, a V segment was called functional when productive rearrangements were above 56.7%, and segregating when the standard deviation between donors exceeded 5%. A statistical classification framework was built to diagnose cytomegalovirus status from the catalog of TCR beta chain sequences. In a later analysis, V and J genes were assigned by comparing TCR nucleotide sequences against IMGT/GENE-DB human TR gene sequences. A later analysis assigned CDR3 sequences and most-parsimonious VDJ recombination scenarios with the TCRdist pipeline. In a later analysis, each TCR beta chain was defined by its CDR3 amino acid sequence together with its V-gene family, and reads without a unique V-gene family were excluded. To address suspected cross-contamination and a sequencing artifact, a later analysis removed around 600 highly shared, low-generation-probability nucleotide sequences. In a later analysis, a clonal expansion index for each public chain was calculated from normalized within-repertoire ranks of inferred template counts. A later analysis computed generation probabilities with a VDJ recombination model fitted to out-of-frame rearrangements, and checked the results against IGoR. In a later analysis, hypergeometric tests were used to score TCR-TCR, TCR-HLA and TCR-CMV co-occurrence, with a repertoire-size bias correction applied to TCR pairs. A later analysis estimated false discovery rates by permuting HLA or CMV assignments 20 times. In a later analysis, co-occurring TCRs were grouped using DBSCAN, and TCRdist sequence similarity was added for clustering within HLA-allele-positive subsets. For co-occurrence clustering, repertoires with fewer than 30,000 or more than 120,000 public chains were excluded, along with 5 or 6 repertoires with anomalous nucleotide sharing. TCRdb carries this immuneACCESS record with in-frame sequences only. Its versions omit some clonotypes, under half of them owing to an unresolved V gene in the studies checked, with the rest unexplained. That table is the source of V, J and clone size, and D and trimming were worked out from the DNA. This sample lists about 140,000 clones; around 85% were detected once. The ten most abundant clones make up approximately 1.1% of the sample.

The germline V gene specifies MNHEY as CDR1 and SVGAGI as CDR2. The CDR3 sequence holds 15 residues, the cysteine and phenylalanine included. Of all the DNA, just the CDR3 is kept, 45 bases in frame from base 1. What the authors observed across the whole study: Because counts were too low, approximately 15 rarely observed V segments, including chromosome 9 orphons, were excluded from the earlier analysis of 587 of the donors. Because some donors lacked HLA typing at each locus, the association tests relied only on the typed subset. The study gave a list of around 170 TCR beta chains associated with cytomegalovirus. Most CMV-associated TCR beta chains appeared to be HLA-restricted in a later analysis, and the HLA associations seemed to be driven largely by CMV exposure. In a later genetic analysis, fewer N-insertions in productive TCRs were reported among donors in an Asian-associated ancestry cluster than the roughly 700-donor mean. A later analysis associated 17,000 or so TCR beta sequences with specific HLA alleles at a false discovery rate of 0.05. The authors suggested that the approach could potentially be extended to other disease states and immunological phenotypes. Correlated functional status among segregating V segments might be attributable to linkage disequilibrium, but an unknown experimental factor could not be ruled out. A few of the identified cytomegalovirus-associated TCR beta chains were confirmed in vitro to be specific for cytomegalovirus antigens. A later genetic analysis associated a missense DCLRE1C variant with V-gene and J-gene trimming of TCR beta chains, and an independent cohort replicated the association. According to a later analysis, TCR association rates differed among HLA loci, with DRB1 alleles showing the most associated TCRs and HLA-C alleles showing the fewest. According to a later analysis, parvovirus B19, influenza, CMV and Epstein-Barr virus appeared linked to several top co-occurrence clusters. Roughly uniform sequencing depth across donors was assumed in presence/absence analyses, although this assumption may not hold. When HLA alleles, especially DR and DQ, strongly co-occurred, TCR associations were difficult to assign to individual alleles. The cohort was sequenced for TCR beta chains only, and without alpha or paired-chain data the features that could be detected were limited. Across donors, most TCR sequences were observed very rarely, whereas some public TCRs were present in many individuals. Some IMGT-functional V segments, including TRBV6-2 and TRBV6-3, could not be distinguished by the 87-base-pair reads and were therefore excluded. A further reported finding was that TCR beta sequences accurately predicted the HLA-A and HLA-B alleles for most subjects in the first cohort. In an earlier analysis of 587 of the donors, most TCR beta V segments were observed in productive rearrangements about 90% or about 30% of the time, broadly matching IMGT annotations. In a later analysis, HLA-associated TCR beta chains were found to be more clonally expanded and to have lower generation probabilities than equally common non-associated chains. For the cohort, immune exposure information was limited to CMV serostatus. The sequencing pipeline was judged likely to have produced a cluster of highly shared sequence variants as a technical artifact. Cytomegalovirus status was reported to be diagnosed by the classifier with high specificity and sensitivity in both the original and validation cohorts.

In total, 600 or so healthy bone marrow donors made up the cohort. Cohort members were all nominally healthy when sampled, although unrecorded immune exposures were likely present. The donor tested CMV seronegative and was one of the 352 seronegative cohort members. A peripheral blood sample was collected from each donor, and TCR beta sequencing was performed on peripheral blood mononuclear cells. The Qiagen DNeasy Blood Extraction Kit was used to extract genomic DNA from the blood cell samples. Turning to this clone: No cognate antigen has been identified for it. An end of the junction does not agree with germline; a read error may underlie this.

The sequence was obtained from a female donor in good health and CMV-seronegative. This chain is built from TRBV6-5 and TRBJ1-4; 7 middle bases align to TRBD1. Sequencing used PBMCs. At the DNA level, the sequence is TGTGCCAGCAGTTACCGCAGGGGGGCGAATGAAGAACTGTTTTTT. It translates to CASSYRRGANEELFF.